These 25 T cell receptor beta chains originate from one sample sequenced in a study of resident and recirculating memory T cells in vitiligo (dated by TCRdb to about 2018). Libraries were made using the immunoSEQ multiplex PCR assay. The table was pulled from immuneACCESS by TCRdb, which kept in-frame rearrangements only. Such tables lose some clones; where checked, under half of the loss comes from unresolved V genes, and the rest has no known cause. The sample records tens of thousands of clones, under 95% of which are singletons. Clones ranked in the top ten supply more than 5% of the sample. The material sequenced was blood. These receptors were taken from a male donor with vitiligo.

This rearrangement joins TRBV28 to TRBJ2-7; 9 nucleotides match TRBD2. The germline V gene encodes CDR1 MDHEN and CDR2 SYDVKM. Trimming took 7 bases from V and 4 from J; bases not matched to a gene: 11. The CDR3 has 15 residues. The CDR3 bases are TGTGCCAGCACCTCGGGGGCTAGCGGGATATACGAGCAGTACTTC. This translates into CASTSGASGIYEQYF.

V is TRBV6-5 and J is TRBJ1-1; TRBD1 matches at 9 bases. Germline V gene data show CDR1 as MNHEY and CDR2 as SVGAGI. The V and J ends lost 0 bases and 4 bases, in that order; junction bases with no gene match: 3. There are 15 residues in the CDR3. The CDR3 here is CASSYSTGGGTEAFF. For the CDR3, the DNA is TGTGCCAGCAGTTACTCGACAGGGGGTGGCACTGAAGCTTTCTTT.

This chain uses TRBV9 with TRBJ2-1, with TRBD2 as a possible D gene (6 bases). The CDR3 contains 16 residues. Germline lookup yields CDR1 SGDLS and CDR2 YYNGEE. V lost 4 bases to trimming and J lost 3 bases, with 17 bases between them. CDR3 nucleotides: TGTGCCAGCAGCACCCACGGGGGAAGCCTCTACAATGAGCAGTTCTTC. Protein sequence: CASSTHGGSLYNEQFF.

The chain is built from TRBV6-6 and TRBJ2-1; 14 bases are shared with TRBD2. This CDR3 is 15 amino acids long. Germline V gives CDR1 MNHNY, CDR2 SVGAGI (reference sequence). J lost 14 bases, V lost 5 bases, and 11 bases had no gene match. CDR3 sequence reads: CASSPPGLAGAGEFF. CDR3 coding DNA: TGTGCCAGCAGTCCCCCGGGACTAGCGGGAGCCGGGGAGTTCTTC.

This clone was detected once. V usage is TRBV9 and J usage is TRBJ2-2, with TRBD1 as a possible D gene (5 bases). Germline CDR1 reads SGDLS; CDR2 reads YYNGEE. V shed 4 bases and J shed 3 bases, with 10 bases lying between them. The CDR3 has 14 residues. CDR3 nucleotide sequence: TGTGCCAGCAGCTCCAGGGTCTACACCGGGGAGCTGTTTTTT. Protein: CASSSRVYTGELFF.

The genes are TRBV6-5 and TRBJ2-7; tentative D call: TRBD1 (6 bases). The CDR3 is 14 amino acids. The germline gives CDR1 MNHEY, CDR2 SVGAGI. Trimming shortened V by 0 bases and J by 3 bases, and 9 bases separated the two germline ends. The CDR3 here is CASSYSQGGYEQYF. CDR3 in DNA: TGTGCCAGCAGTTACTCACAGGGCGGCTACGAGCAGTACTTC.

The chain recombines TRBV29-1 with TRBJ2-1; tentatively, D is TRBD1 (5 bases). Trimming cost V 6 bases and J 2 bases, with 14 bases left between them. The germline V gene encodes CDR1 SQVTM and CDR2 ANQGSEA. The CDR3 loop spans 14 amino acids. The CDR3: CSVLTAATYNEQFF. As DNA, the CDR3 is TGCAGCGTCCTGACAGCAGCGACCTACAATGAGCAGTTCTTC.

The CDR3 DNA is TGCAGCGTTGAAGAGGACAGTGCCTACGAGCAGTACTTC. As protein: CSVEEDSAYEQYF. This chain joins TRBV29-1 and TRBJ2-7, with D perhaps matching TRBD1 (6 bases). V was trimmed by 0 bases and J by 2 bases, leaving 8 bases between them. The CDR3 covers 13 residues. The V gene's germline CDR1 is SQVTM and CDR2 ANQGSEA.

The V gene is TRBV10-1, the J gene TRBJ1-2; D may be TRBD1 (6 bases). The germline V gene has CDR1 WNHNN and CDR2 SYGVQD (reference sequence). This CDR3 spans 19 amino acids. The V end lost 6 bases, the J end lost 0 bases, and 26 bases lay between the germline ends. CDR3 loop: CASRSGKTGLLLANYGYTF. In DNA, the CDR3 is TGCGCCAGCAGGTCCGGGAAGACAGGCCTACTCCTAGCTAACTATGGCTACACCTTC.

The rearrangement uses TRBV9 and TRBJ2-1; TRBD2 is a possible D gene (6 bases). The CDR3 length is 13 residues. Trimming pared 4 bases from V and 7 bases from J, leaving 12 bases between. The germline CDR1 and CDR2 sequences are SGDLS and YYNGEE. The CDR3 bases are TGTGCCAGCAGCACGGGAGAAGAAAATGAGCAGTTCTTC. Translating it yields CASSTGEENEQFF.

V gene TRBV28 combines with J gene TRBJ2-7; 7 bases map to TRBD1. The V and J ends lost 2 bases and 7 bases, in that order; junction bases with no gene match: 14. This CDR3 contains 16 residues. Germline assignment: CDR1 MDHEN and CDR2 SYDVKM. CDR3: CASSLRGQRGPREQYF. The CDR3 DNA follows: TGTGCCAGCAGTTTACGGGGACAGAGGGGCCCCCGGGAGCAGTACTTC.

The rearrangement joins TRBV6-5 to TRBJ1-4; 10 bases agree with TRBD1. Per germline, CDR1 MNHEY and CDR2 SVGAGI. J lost 4 bases, V lost 0 bases, and 2 bases had no gene match. CDR3 size: 16 residues. This CDR3 reads CASSYSGTGVNEKLFF. For the CDR3, the DNA is TGTGCCAGCAGTTACTCCGGGACAGGGGTTAATGAAAAACTGTTTTTT.

This clone appeared once. This chain joins TRBV2 and TRBJ1-5; 7 bases line up with TRBD1. Per germline, CDR1 SNHLY and CDR2 FYNNEI. The CDR3 is 15 amino acids. With V trimmed by 7 bases and J by 4 bases, 10 bases remained unmatched. CDR3 nucleotides: TGTGCCAGCACCGCATGGGACAGCGAGAATCAGCCCCAGCATTTT. Residues: CASTAWDSENQPQHF. The full variable domain, completed using reference TRBV2 and TRBJ1-5, is EPEVTQTPSHQVTQMGQEVILRCVPISNHLYFYWYRQILGQKVEFLVSFYNNEISEKSEIFDDQFSVERPDGSNFTLKIRSTKLEDSAMYFCASTAWDSENQPQHFGDGTRLSIL.

The CDR3 DNA is TGTGCCAGCAGCTTAGCGTGGGGGGCCTACAATGAGCAGTTCTTC. This encodes CASSLAWGAYNEQFF. This chain joins TRBV7-2 and TRBJ2-1; perhaps TRBD2 as D (6 bases). The CDR3 is made up of 15 amino acids. Between the trimmed V and J ends, which lost 0 bases and 2 bases, there was a span of 8 bases. CDR1 and CDR2 (germline): SGHTA, FQGNSA.

This rearrangement joins TRBV7-2 to TRBJ2-7; 11 bases line up with TRBD2. The CDR3 consists of 17 residues. Germline CDR1 and CDR2: SGHTA and FQGNSA. The V and J ends lost 4 bases and 4 bases, in that order; junction bases with no gene match: 12. The CDR3 coding sequence is TGTGCCAGCAGCTCCAGACTAGCGGGAACAAGTAATTACGAGCAGTACTTC. It encodes CASSSRLAGTSNYEQYF.

The chain combines TRBV18 with TRBJ2-7; 7 bases match TRBD1. CDR3 size: 14 residues. The germline V gene has CDR1 KGHSH and CDR2 LQKENI. V shed 3 bases, J shed 4 bases, and the junction held 6 bases outside the gene matches. The CDR3 sequence: CASSPDRLPYEQYF. The CDR3 DNA follows: TGTGCCAGCTCACCGGACAGGCTCCCTTACGAGCAGTACTTC.

This chain connects TRBV7-2 to TRBJ2-5; the D is unclear. The CDR3 runs to 13 residues. The V gene lost 2 bases and the J gene lost 3 bases, with 7 bases spanning the gap. Germline lookup yields CDR1 SGHTA and CDR2 FQGNSA. The CDR3 DNA sequence: TGTGCCAGCAGCTTAAATCGGGAAGAGACCCAGTACTTC. This encodes CASSLNREETQYF.

V gene TRBV7-9 combines with J gene TRBJ2-6; 10 bases fit TRBD1. The CDR3 runs to 18 residues. V shed 4 bases, J shed 0 bases, and the junction held 6 bases outside the gene matches. Germline V gene sequence: CDR1 SEHNR, CDR2 FQNEAQ (reference sequence). The CDR3 nucleotides are TGTGCCAGCAGCTCCTTCGGGGACAGGGGCTCTGGGGCCAACGTCCTGACTTTC. It specifies CASSSFGDRGSGANVLTF.

The V call is TRBV14, the J call TRBJ2-1; 8 bases match TRBD2. The CDR3 consists of 14 residues. Germline V gene data show CDR1 as SGHDN and CDR2 as FVKESK. J gave up 10 bases and V 8 bases, and 13 bases lay outside the gene matches. CDR3 DNA: TGTGCCAGCTCCGGACTAGCTACCTTAGGAGAGCAGTTCTTC. Its protein is CASSGLATLGEQFF.

The chain has TRBV9 and TRBJ2-3; TRBD2 matches 8 bases. Germline V gene sequence: CDR1 SGDLS, CDR2 YYNGEE. The CDR3 covers 16 residues. V shed 2 bases, J shed 1 base, and the junction held 6 bases outside the gene matches. The CDR3 here is CASSVSGSGGTDTQYF. CDR3 nucleotide sequence: TGTGCCAGCAGCGTGAGCGGGAGTGGTGGCACAGATACGCAGTATTTT.

The gene calls are TRBV6-1 and TRBJ1-1; D remains unclear. Trimming stripped 2 bases from V and 1 base from J, with 5 bases between. This CDR3 comprises 13 residues. CDR1 and CDR2 (germline): MNHNS, SASEGT. The DNA of the CDR3 is TGTGCCAGCAGTGAACAGGAGAACACTGAAGCTTTCTTT. Encoded protein: CASSEQENTEAFF.

For this clone: Within the sample, other DNA sequences also encode this same CDR3. V and J are TRBV6-5 and TRBJ1-1, with D tentatively TRBD1 (5 bases). This CDR3 is built from 13 residues. CDR1 is MNHEY and CDR2 is SVGAGI in the germline V gene. The V end lost 0 bases, the J end lost 5 bases, and 7 bases lay between the germline ends. CDR3 sequence: CASSYSGGTEAFF. The DNA for the CDR3 is TGTGCCAGCAGTTACTCGGGGGGGACTGAAGCTTTCTTT.

The rearrangement joins TRBV2 to TRBJ1-1; D is perhaps TRBD1 (5 bases). V was pared by 10 bases and J by 1 base, with 19 bases between. This CDR3 spans 15 amino acids. The V gene's germline CDR1 is SNHLY and CDR2 FYNNEI. The CDR3: CATHRGVGGNTEAFF. The CDR3 DNA follows: TGTGCCACTCATCGGGGGGTTGGGGGGAACACTGAAGCTTTCTTT.

The V and J genes are TRBV6-5 and TRBJ1-2; 9 nucleotides align to TRBD1. Germline CDR1 reads MNHEY; CDR2 reads SVGAGI. J gave up 4 bases and V 2 bases, and 2 bases lay outside the gene matches. This CDR3 has 14 residues. The CDR3: CASSYTGQGYGYTF. As DNA, the CDR3 is TGTGCCAGCAGTTACACGGGACAGGGCTATGGCTACACCTTC.

The rearrangement uses TRBV28 and TRBJ1-4; D is possibly TRBD1 (6 bases). Per the germline V gene, CDR1 is MDHEN and CDR2 is SYDVKM. This CDR3 is 13 amino acids long. The V and J ends lost 8 bases and 5 bases respectively, with 12 bases between them. In nucleotides, the CDR3 is TGTGCCAGCTCCTCAGGGGCAAATGAAAAACTGTTTTTT. As protein: CASSSGANEKLFF.